This TCR beta chain came from a study of shared clonotypes between healthy human individuals. Across the study: Per donor, three plates held CD4 naive cells, three held CD4 memory, two held CD8 naive and one held CD8 memory. Overall study findings and caveats: Rarefaction showed that sequencing of sorted subsets was incomplete (despite large depth).

Germline V gene lookup returns CDR1 WSHSY and CDR2 SAAADI. The trim removed 6 bases at V and 8 bases at J, leaving 3 bases unmatched. The CDR3 length is 12 residues. Assay: immunoSEQ multiplex PCR; the TCRdb copy retains only in-frame clones and omits some. The data hold millions of clones, with about 94% observed a single time. CD45RO-negative, CCR7-selected cells formed the naive CD8 fraction, which excluded terminally differentiated effector memory CD45RA+ cells. Everyone who donated was a Caucasian adult who lived in Nashville, Tennessee. This clone was detected once. What it binds is not known. Input material: naive CD8+ T cells sorted from blood. J is TRBJ1-2 and V is TRBV10-2; 10 bases map to TRBD1. The receptor comes from a man between 18 and 35 years old in good health. CDR3 nucleotides: TGCGCCAGCAGGGGGACAGGGGACGGCTACACCTTC. It translates to CASRGTGDGYTF.